Listed below are T cell receptor beta chains from one sample, sequenced in a study of CD8 T cells in ankylosing spondylitis. A single record per CDR3 protein comes from TCRdb applying MiXCR to the 5' RACE reads. The sample contains about 250,000 distinct CDR3 sequences, roughly a tenth of which appear only once. Source material: blood, either unsorted or a sorted T cell fraction (not recorded which). The source is a male donor with ankylosing spondylitis or in good health (not recorded which). Both conserved end residues are part of each CDR3. The D gene is left open where the match is weak. Not every row has a clone size; where given, it reads once, few, many or a size class.

v_call: TRBV12-3/TRBV12-4; clone_size: -; j_call: TRBJ1-3; d_call: TRBD1; cdr3_nt: TGTGCCAGCAGTCCCAGAAAACAGGGGGACGGAAACACCATATATTTT; cdr3_aa: CASSPRKQGDGNTIYF
v_call: TRBV7-9; clone_size: many; j_call: TRBJ1-2; d_call: -; cdr3_nt: TGTGCCAGCAGCTTCGGGAGCGAGTATGGCTACACCTTC; cdr3_aa: CASSFGSEYGYTF
v_call: TRBV5-5; clone_size: few; j_call: TRBJ1-2; d_call: -; cdr3_nt: TGTGCCAGCAGCTCCCAGGCGAACTATGGCTACACCTTC; cdr3_aa: CASSSQANYGYTF
v_call: TRBV29-1; clone_size: many; j_call: TRBJ1-1; d_call: -; cdr3_nt: TGCAGCTCAACCCGGGACCCTGAAGCTTTCTTT; cdr3_aa: CSSTRDPEAFF
v_call: TRBV5-4; clone_size: few; j_call: TRBJ2-4; d_call: TRBD2; cdr3_nt: TGTGCCAGCAGCCCGGGGGGCAAAAACATTCAGTACTTC; cdr3_aa: CASSPGGKNIQYF
v_call: TRBV2; clone_size: many; j_call: TRBJ2-1; d_call: -; cdr3_nt: TGTGCCAGCAGTGAGGGGACTCCCTCCTACAATGAGCAGTTCTTC; cdr3_aa: CASSEGTPSYNEQFF
v_call: TRBV11-2; clone_size: -; j_call: TRBJ2-6; d_call: TRBD1; cdr3_nt: TGTGCCAGCAGCTTAGTGGGGACAGCCAACTCTGGGGCCAACGTCCTGACTTTC; cdr3_aa: CASSLVGTANSGANVLTF
v_call: TRBV6-1; clone_size: few; j_call: TRBJ2-1; d_call: -; cdr3_nt: TGTGCCAGCAGTGTCGCCGGGACCCCCTACAATGAGCAGTTCTTC; cdr3_aa: CASSVAGTPYNEQFF
v_call: TRBV2; clone_size: -; j_call: TRBJ1-5; d_call: -; cdr3_nt: TGTGCCAGCAGCCGGGGCCAGGGTTTTCAGCCCCAGCATTTT; cdr3_aa: CASSRGQGFQPQHF
v_call: TRBV27; clone_size: many; j_call: TRBJ2-3; d_call: -; cdr3_nt: TGTGCCAGCAGTTTAACCGAACTGGGTACGCAGTATTTT; cdr3_aa: CASSLTELGTQYF
v_call: TRBV12-3/TRBV12-4; clone_size: many; j_call: TRBJ2-3; d_call: TRBD1; cdr3_nt: TGTGCCAGCAGTTTGGGACAGGGGGGTTTAGATACGCAGTATTTT; cdr3_aa: CASSLGQGGLDTQYF
v_call: TRBV3-1; clone_size: many; j_call: TRBJ1-1; d_call: -; cdr3_nt: TGTGCCAGCAGCCGGGGGCTTCGGAACACTGAAGCTTTCTTT; cdr3_aa: CASSRGLRNTEAFF
v_call: TRBV20-1; clone_size: many; j_call: TRBJ2-3; d_call: TRBD2; cdr3_nt: TGCAGTGCTAGAGATGGGATAGCGGGAGGGGATACGCAGTATTTT; cdr3_aa: CSARDGIAGGDTQYF
v_call: TRBV12-5; clone_size: -; j_call: TRBJ1-1; d_call: -; cdr3_nt: TGTGCTAGTGTCCAGGCCCTTGGGCCTGAAGCTTTCTTT; cdr3_aa: CASVQALGPEAFF
v_call: TRBV6-1; clone_size: many; j_call: TRBJ1-4; d_call: -; cdr3_nt: TGTGCCAGCAGTGATACGGGGATTAATGAAAAACTGTTTTTT; cdr3_aa: CASSDTGINEKLFF
v_call: TRBV6-1; clone_size: -; j_call: TRBJ2-1; d_call: TRBD2; cdr3_nt: TGTGCCAGCAGTAGAACTAGCGGGAGGGGGGGGAGCTCCTACAATGAGCAGTTCTTC; cdr3_aa: CASSRTSGRGGSSYNEQFF
v_call: TRBV5-1; clone_size: many; j_call: TRBJ2-1; d_call: -; cdr3_nt: TGCGCCAGCAGCTTGGAAGGGCGGACCAACAATGAGCAGTTCTTC; cdr3_aa: CASSLEGRTNNEQFF
v_call: TRBV12-3/TRBV12-4; clone_size: many; j_call: TRBJ1-2; d_call: -; cdr3_nt: TGTGCCAGCCGGGGTCTCGGGACTACCTTTAACTATGGCTACACCTTC; cdr3_aa: CASRGLGTTFNYGYTF
v_call: TRBV5-1; clone_size: -; j_call: TRBJ2-7; d_call: -; cdr3_nt: TGCGCCAGCAGCCTAGGACAGACCTACGAGCGGTACTTC; cdr3_aa: CASSLGQTYERYF
v_call: TRBV30; clone_size: -; j_call: TRBJ2-2; d_call: -; cdr3_nt: TGTGCCTGGAAAGGCCAGGCCGCCGGGGAGCTGTTTTTT; cdr3_aa: CAWKGQAAGELFF
v_call: TRBV4-1; clone_size: many; j_call: TRBJ1-4; d_call: -; cdr3_nt: TGCGCCAGCTCCCCACCTTGGGCCTCGTCACTTGAAAAACTGTTTTTT; cdr3_aa: CASSPPWASSLEKLFF
v_call: TRBV7-2; clone_size: -; j_call: TRBJ1-4; d_call: -; cdr3_nt: TGTGCCAGCAGCCAAAGGGGGGGAACTAATGAAAAACTGTTTTTT; cdr3_aa: CASSQRGGTNEKLFF
v_call: TRBV12-3/TRBV12-4; clone_size: -; j_call: TRBJ1-4; d_call: -; cdr3_nt: TGTGCCAGCAGCCGACCTGGCCCTAATGAAAAACTGTTTTTT; cdr3_aa: CASSRPGPNEKLFF
v_call: TRBV10-3; clone_size: many; j_call: TRBJ1-3; d_call: -; cdr3_nt: TGTGCCATCAGCGGGGCCGACAGGCTTGGAAACACCATATATTTT; cdr3_aa: CAISGADRLGNTIYF
v_call: TRBV28; clone_size: many; j_call: TRBJ2-3; d_call: -; cdr3_nt: TGTGCCAGCAGTCACGATTATAGCGGTGCTAGCACAGATACGCAGTATTTT; cdr3_aa: CASSHDYSGASTDTQYF